These T cell receptor beta chains were read from a single sample in a study of shared clonotypes between healthy human individuals. Only in-frame clones appear in the TCRdb table, and some are missing; sequencing was by immunoSEQ multiplex PCR. The sample holds hundreds of thousands of clones, around 67% seen once. Sequencing was carried out using memory CD4+ T cells sorted from blood. All receptors derive from a man aged 25 to 45 in good health. CDR3s include the opening cysteine and the closing phenylalanine or tryptophan. D genes are given only for firm matches. Clone size is given for some rows only: seen once, a few or many times, or a class if the clone is expanded.

d_gene	abundance	len	v_gene	j_gene	CDR3aa	CDR3nt
TRBD2	-	16	TRBV27	TRBJ2-1	CASRALAGGPTDEQFF	TGTGCCAGCAGGGCCCTAGCGGGAGGCCCGACGGATGAGCAGTTCTTC
-	few	13	TRBV10-1	TRBJ1-1	CASASGGAQGAFF	TGCGCCAGCGCCAGTGGGGGGGCGCAAGGGGCTTTCTTT
TRBD1	-	17	TRBV7-8	TRBJ1-1	CASSPGQVAAMNTEAFF	TGTGCCAGCAGCCCTGGACAGGTCGCAGCTATGAACACTGAAGCTTTCTTT
TRBD2	-	15	TRBV5-8	TRBJ2-1	CASSLVAGGGNEQFF	TGTGCCAGCAGCTTGGTTGCGGGAGGAGGAAATGAGCAGTTCTTC
TRBD2	-	15	TRBV7-8	TRBJ2-1	CASSPTSGRANEQFF	TGTGCCAGCAGCCCAACTAGCGGGAGGGCCAATGAGCAGTTCTTC
TRBD2	few	16	TRBV7-6	TRBJ2-1	CASSLFSGSPRSEQFF	TGTGCCAGCAGCTTATTTAGCGGGAGTCCGAGGAGTGAGCAGTTCTTC
-	-	14	TRBV13	TRBJ1-4	CASSTSRASEKLFF	TGTGCCAGCAGCACCTCGAGGGCGTCGGAAAAACTGTTTTTT
TRBD2	-	18	TRBV9	TRBJ2-1	CASSFGLAVTPMDNEQFF	TGTGCCAGCAGCTTCGGACTAGCCGTCACTCCAATGGACAATGAGCAGTTCTTC
TRBD1	-	12	TRBV27	TRBJ2-5	CASRGAGGIQYF	TGTGCCAGCAGAGGGGCAGGGGGTATCCAGTACTTC
-	-	15	TRBV5-1	TRBJ2-7	CASSQTIGEFYEQYF	TGCGCCAGCAGCCAAACAATTGGAGAGTTCTACGAGCAGTACTTC
TRBD2	-	16	TRBV9	TRBJ2-1	CASSRLAGGAYNEQFF	TGTGCCAGCAGCAGACTAGCGGGCGGAGCCTACAATGAGCAGTTCTTC
-	-	13	TRBV6-1	TRBJ2-5	CASSWRAQETQYF	TGTGCCAGCAGTTGGCGGGCCCAAGAGACCCAGTACTTC
-	-	14	TRBV5-1	TRBJ1-4	CASSFRGKNEKLFF	TGCGCCAGCAGCTTCCGGGGGAAGAATGAAAAACTGTTTTTT
-	once	16	TRBV6-6	TRBJ2-1	CASSSGAASSYNEQFF	TGTGCCAGCAGTTCCGGAGCGGCCAGCTCCTACAATGAGCAGTTCTTC
-	-	10	TRBV6-1	TRBJ2-7	CASGSYEQYF	TGTGCCAGCGGCTCCTACGAGCAGTACTTC
-	-	14	TRBV7-9	TRBJ1-4	CASSFPGLNEKLFF	TGTGCCAGCAGCTTTCCCGGACTTAATGAGAAACTGTTTTTT
TRBD1	-	11	TRBV27	TRBJ1-2	CASWTGNGYTF	TGTGCCAGTTGGACAGGGAATGGCTACACCTTC
TRBD1	-	13	TRBV19	TRBJ2-1	CATRQGPYNEQFF	TGTGCCACGAGACAGGGCCCCTACAATGAGCAGTTCTTC
TRBD2	-	18	TRBV10-3	TRBJ2-3	CAISEPSGSGREGDTQYF	TGTGCCATCAGTGAACCCAGTGGTAGCGGGAGGGAGGGCGATACGCAGTATTTT
-	once	13	TRBV2	TRBJ2-4	CASLGLAKNIQYF	TGTGCCAGCTTGGGGCTAGCCAAAAACATTCAGTACTTC
TRBD1	-	12	TRBV6-5	TRBJ1-2	CASIGQEGSYTF	TGTGCCAGCATCGGACAGGAGGGGAGCTACACCTTC
-	-	14	TRBV7-2	TRBJ2-2	CASSLGGQVGELFF	TGTGCCAGCAGCTTAGGTGGTCAGGTTGGGGAGCTGTTTTTT
-	few	13	TRBV10-3	TRBJ1-5	CAISDGLNQPQHF	TGTGCCATCAGTGATGGGCTCAATCAGCCCCAGCATTTT
TRBD2	-	19	TRBV15	TRBJ2-2	CATSRDRGSGRVYTGELFF	TGTGCCACCAGCAGAGATCGCGGTAGCGGGAGGGTCTACACCGGGGAGCTGTTTTTT
-	few	8	TRBV28	TRBJ1-1	CASFEAFF	TGTGCCAGTTTTGAGGCTTTCTTT
TRBD2	-	14	TRBV7-8	TRBJ2-7	CASSRDSGRAWQYF	TGTGCCAGCAGCCGGGACAGCGGGAGGGCCTGGCAGTACTTC
TRBD2	-	17	TRBV28	TRBJ2-5	CASSQVGLAAFQETQYF	TGTGCCAGCAGTCAAGTTGGACTAGCGGCCTTCCAAGAGACCCAGTACTTC
-	-	15	TRBV27	TRBJ1-2	CASSLWGSNNYGYTF	TGTGCCAGCAGTTTATGGGGGTCCAATAACTATGGCTACACCTTC
-	-	12	TRBV9	TRBJ1-2	CASSVVEGVYTF	TGTGCCAGCAGCGTAGTTGAGGGGGTCTACACCTTC
TRBD1	-	15	TRBV7-9	TRBJ2-1	CASSQTGASGGEQFF	TGTGCCAGCAGCCAGACAGGGGCTTCCGGCGGTGAGCAGTTCTTC
TRBD2	-	16	TRBV19	TRBJ2-2	CASSIPSGRAGGELFF	TGTGCCAGTAGTATCCCTAGCGGGAGGGCCGGCGGGGAGCTGTTTTTT
-	-	14	TRBV5-1	TRBJ2-1	CASSLGGRGDEQFF	TGCGCCAGCAGCTTGGGGGGCAGGGGAGATGAGCAGTTCTTC
-	-	16	TRBV5-4	TRBJ2-2	CASSPQGVAATGELFF	TGTGCCAGCAGCCCTCAGGGGGTAGCGGCCACCGGGGAGCTGTTTTTT
-	many	15	TRBV19	TRBJ1-5	CASSIDTARNQPQHF	TGTGCCAGTAGTATTGACACAGCAAGAAATCAGCCCCAGCATTTT
TRBD2	-	18	TRBV19	TRBJ2-3	CASSTGIASGRAADTQYF	TGTGCCAGTAGTACAGGTATTGCTAGCGGGAGAGCAGCAGATACGCAGTATTTT
-	-	14	TRBV2	TRBJ1-1	CASSARQENTEAFF	TGTGCCAGCAGTGCTCGGCAGGAGAACACTGAAGCTTTCTTT
-	-	14	TRBV28	TRBJ1-2	CASSLDNIPFGYTF	TGTGCCAGCAGTTTAGATAACATACCTTTTGGCTACACCTTC
-	-	15	TRBV5-1	TRBJ1-4	CASSDAAATNEKLFF	TGCGCCAGCAGCGATGCCGCTGCAACTAATGAAAAACTGTTTTTT
-	-	16	TRBV5-1	TRBJ2-5	CASSPTGGGGQETQYF	TGCGCCAGCAGTCCCACGGGGGGAGGGGGTCAAGAGACCCAGTACTTC
-	once	16	TRBV5-5	TRBJ2-7	CASSSGTRGVDYEQYF	TGTGCCAGCAGCTCCGGAACCAGGGGAGTGGACTACGAGCAGTACTTC
-	few	16	TRBV13	TRBJ2-2	CASSRFRVANTGELFF	TGTGCCAGCAGCCGATTCAGGGTAGCGAACACCGGGGAGCTGTTTTTT
TRBD2	-	17	TRBV5-4	TRBJ2-5	CASSPGAGGTGRETQYF	TGTGCCAGCAGCCCGGGAGCGGGAGGGACGGGTAGGGAGACCCAGTACTTC
-	-	14	TRBV6-6	TRBJ1-1	CASSYGGEDTEAFF	TGTGCCAGCAGTTACGGGGGAGAGGACACTGAAGCTTTCTTT
-	-	14	TRBV5-1	TRBJ2-1	CASSLGTQGNEQFF	TGCGCCAGCAGCTTGGGTACTCAGGGAAATGAGCAGTTCTTC
-	once	14	TRBV10-1	TRBJ1-1	CASSASFGGSEAFF	TGCGCCAGCAGTGCTAGTTTTGGAGGATCCGAAGCTTTCTTT
TRBD2	-	12	TRBV28	TRBJ2-1	CASQASGGKQFF	TGTGCCAGCCAAGCTAGCGGGGGTAAGCAGTTCTTC
-	-	16	TRBV19	TRBJ2-7	CASSSAGTDLSYEQYF	TGTGCCAGTAGTTCGGCGGGTACAGACCTCTCCTACGAGCAGTACTTC
TRBD1	-	12	TRBV29-1	TRBJ2-7	CSANRQGYEQYF	TGCAGCGCCAACCGACAGGGCTACGAGCAGTACTTC
-	-	12	TRBV28	TRBJ1-2	CASEQPSYGYTF	TGTGCCAGCGAACAGCCCAGTTATGGCTACACCTTC
-	-	16	TRBV15	TRBJ2-3	CATSRDWGLSSDTQYF	TGTGCCACCAGCAGAGATTGGGGGCTTTCATCAGATACGCAGTATTTT
-	-	15	TRBV6-5	TRBJ2-1	CASSSIGIAYNEQFF	TGTGCCAGCTCTTCAATAGGGATTGCCTACAATGAGCAGTTCTTC
TRBD1	-	18	TRBV19	TRBJ2-4	CARTLFGQGLIAKNIQYF	TGTGCCAGGACCTTATTCGGACAGGGGCTAATAGCCAAAAACATTCAGTACTTC
TRBD1	once	14	TRBV27	TRBJ2-7	CASSFRDRGHEQYF	TGTGCCAGCAGTTTCCGAGACAGGGGCCACGAGCAGTACTTC
-	-	15	TRBV18	TRBJ1-1	CASSPRGRLDTEAFF	TGTGCCAGCTCACCAAGGGGCAGGTTGGACACTGAAGCTTTCTTT
-	many	12	TRBV9	TRBJ1-2	CASSVMGVGYTF	TGTGCCAGCAGCGTAATGGGGGTTGGCTACACCTTC